Each of the 22 T cell receptor beta chains below was sequenced from the same sample in a study of regulatory T cells in long-lasting Graves disease. Building of the TCR beta libraries involved iRepertoire HTBI primers and Arm-PCR of CDR3 regions. TCRdb re-derived calls from the multiplex PCR reads in MiXCR, one entry per CDR3 protein. The sample has 350,000 to 450,000 distinct CDR3 sequences; roughly 20% are singletons. Time point noted: persistent/refractory GD, antithyroid drugs over 5 years with positive TRAb. Preparation of the TCR library used RNA extracted from PBMCs. The specimen comprised peripheral blood mononuclear cells (PBMCs), sampled when the disease was refractory, from a patient treated with antithyroid drugs. The receptors derive from a female donor with Graves disease.

The chain uses TRBV5-1 and TRBJ1-1; TRBD1 agrees at 8 bases. The ends lost 3 bases at V and 5 bases at J; junction bases unmatched: 12. CDR1 and CDR2 from the germline V gene are SGHRS and YFSETQ. The CDR3 is made up of 16 amino acids. CDR3 in amino acids: CASSSERQGSRTEAFF. CDR3 sequence (DNA): TGCGCCAGCAGCTCCGAAAGACAGGGGTCGAGGACTGAAGCTTTCTTT.

V is TRBV12-3 or TRBV12-4 and J is TRBJ1-2; the D gene is possibly TRBD1 (5 bases). The CDR3 contains 12 residues. V was trimmed by 5 bases and J by 6 bases, leaving 10 bases between them. The CDR3 here is CASSPGSDGYTF. CDR3 nucleotide sequence: TGTGCCAGCAGTCCAGGGTCTGATGGCTACACCTTC.

This sequence joins TRBV20-1 and TRBJ2-1, with 11 bases aligning to TRBD2. The CDR3 is made up of 14 amino acids. Trimming at V came to 0 bases and at J to 5 bases, leaving 0 bases not matched to a gene. Germline assignment: CDR1 DFQATT and CDR2 SNEGSKA (reference sequence). The CDR3 coding sequence is TGCAGTGCTAGAGATAGCGGGAGGGACAATGAGCAGTTCTTC. Residues: CSARDSGRDNEQFF.

This clonotype appeared a few times. At one boundary the junction diverges from the germline segment, which might be a read error. The V gene is TRBV19, the J gene TRBJ1-1; 9 bases map to TRBD1. The CDR3 covers 16 residues. Germline CDR1 and CDR2: LNHDA and SQIVND (reference sequence). The DNA of the CDR3 is TGTGTCAGTAGCCCTCGGACAGGGGCTTTGAACACTGAAGCTTTCTTT. This encodes CVSSPRTGALNTEAFF.

This clonotype was seen ten or more times. CDR3 protein: CASSPGSAQYF. DNA for the CDR3: TGTGCCAGCAGTCCCGGGTCTGCCCAGTACTTC. The rearrangement uses TRBV6-1 and TRBJ2-5, with unresolved D. The V gene lost 5 bases and the J gene lost 9 bases, with 10 bases spanning the gap. CDR3 size: 11 residues. CDR1 is MNHNS, CDR2 SASEGT, per germline.

This clonotype was detected many times. The J gene is TRBJ1-6, the V gene TRBV30, with a tentative D call TRBD1 (6 bases). Germline CDR1 reads GTSNPN; CDR2 reads SVGIG (reference sequence). The CDR3 is made up of 12 amino acids. V was pared by 5 bases and J by 10 bases, with 12 bases between. The CDR3 protein is CAWGDIASPLHF. DNA for the CDR3: TGTGCCTGGGGGGACATAGCCTCACCCCTCCACTTT.

This clonotype was recorded a few times. The chain recombines TRBV20-1 with TRBJ2-5, with TRBD1 identical over 8 bases. V was clipped by 6 bases and J by 2 bases; unmatched bases: 17. The CDR3 spans 17 residues. The germline gives CDR1 DFQATT, CDR2 SNEGSKA (reference sequence). The CDR3 reads CSATWTGISPWQETQYF. As DNA, the CDR3 is TGCAGTGCCACCTGGACAGGGATCTCCCCCTGGCAAGAGACCCAGTACTTC.

The chain joins TRBV2 to TRBJ2-4; possible D gene TRBD1, 6 bases. V lost 6 bases and J lost 1, with 10 bases in between. Germline lookup yields CDR1 SNHLY and CDR2 FYNNEI. This CDR3 is built from 14 residues. CDR3 coding DNA: TGTGCCAGCAGCCCCGACAGGGCCAAAAACATTCAGTACTTC. Encoded protein: CASSPDRAKNIQYF.

This clonotype has a handful of counts. The rearrangement joins TRBV20-1 to TRBJ2-7; possibly TRBD1 or TRBD2 for D (5 bases each). The CDR3 runs to 13 residues. Germline CDR1 is DFQATT and CDR2 is SNEGSKA (reference sequence). Deletions cut 6 bases from V and 0 bases from J, with 12 bases between. DNA for the CDR3: TGCAGTGCACGGGACCACGACTCCTACGAGCAGTACTTC. Translated, it gives CSARDHDSYEQYF.

The chain recombines TRBV5-5 with TRBJ2-7, with TRBD1 matching 8 bases. Trimming took 4 bases from V and 2 from J; bases not matched to a gene: 8. The CDR3 is 15 amino acids. Germline V gives CDR1 SGHKS, CDR2 YYEKEE (reference sequence). CDR3 DNA sequence: TGTGCCAGCAGCCTGAACAGGGGGGAGACCTACGAGCAGTACTTC. Translated: CASSLNRGETYEQYF.

This clonotype was seen repeatedly, ten times or more. This chain connects TRBV28 to TRBJ2-5; 8 nucleotides align to TRBD1. The CDR3 spans 19 residues. Per germline, CDR1 MDHEN and CDR2 SYDVKM. Losses at the gene ends were 3 bases for V and 5 bases for J; bases not matched to a gene: 20. For the CDR3, the DNA is TGTGCCAGCAGTTTTCTCGGGTCGAGCGGCAGGGGGCACGGTGAGACCCAGTACTTC. This gives the protein CASSFLGSSGRGHGETQYF.

This clonotype was seen a few times. The J gene is TRBJ1-1, the V gene TRBV19; weak D call: TRBD1 (6 bases). Trimming pared 5 bases from V and 5 bases from J, leaving 15 bases between. This CDR3 has 14 amino acids. Looked up from germline, CDR1 is LNHDA and CDR2 is SQIVND (reference sequence). This CDR3 reads CASSWTARGTEAFF. CDR3 DNA sequence: TGTGCCAGTAGTTGGACAGCCCGGGGTACTGAAGCTTTCTTT.

This clonotype was seen many times. The CDR3: CASSFPVGHQPQHF. CDR3 bases: TGTGCCAGCAGTTTCCCCGTGGGACACCAGCCCCAGCATTTT. J is TRBJ1-5 and V is TRBV28; possibly TRBD1 for D (6 bases). The CDR3 is 14 amino acids. V lost 3 bases, J lost 7 bases, and 13 bases lay in between. The germline CDR1 and CDR2 sequences are MDHEN and SYDVKM. The full variable domain, rest sourced from reference TRBV28 and TRBJ1-5, is DVKVTQSSRYLVKRTGEKVFLECVQDMDHENMFWYRQDPGLGLRLIYFSYDVKMKEKGDIPEGYSVSREKKERFSLILESASTNQTSMYLCASSFPVGHQPQHFGDGTRLSIL.

The gene calls are TRBV6-1 and TRBJ2-2; 15 nucleotides line up with TRBD2. V dropped 6 bases and J dropped 6; count of bases not matched to a gene: 14. The germline V gene encodes CDR1 MNHNS and CDR2 SASEGT. The CDR3 has 19 amino acids. The CDR3 loop is CASSPLGLAGGPVSGELFF. CDR3 sequence (DNA): TGTGCCAGCAGCCCTTTAGGACTAGCGGGAGGGCCTGTTTCCGGGGAGCTGTTTTTT.

The CDR3 is CASSSQAGEQYF. The CDR3 coding sequence is TGTGCCAGCAGTTCACAGGCGGGCGAGCAGTACTTC. The rearrangement joins TRBV7-2 to TRBJ2-7, with D possibly called TRBD1 or TRBD2 (5 bases each). Germline CDR1 and CDR2: SGHTA and FQGNSA. CDR3 length equals 12 residues. Trimming took off 6 bases at V and 6 bases at J, with 12 bases between the two ends.

The sample holds many counts of this clonotype. Written as DNA, the CDR3 is TGTGCCAGCAGCCAGGGACAGACTTTCGTCTCCTACGAGCAGTACTTC. Its translation is CASSQGQTFVSYEQYF. The chain combines TRBV28 with TRBJ2-7; 7 nucleotides match TRBD1. Trimming took 6 bases from V and 0 from J; bases not matched to a gene: 11. The CDR3 loop spans 16 amino acids. Germline V gene lookup returns CDR1 MDHEN and CDR2 SYDVKM.

This chain links TRBV7-8 with TRBJ2-7, with 8 bases identical to TRBD1. J was trimmed by 3 bases and V by 1 base; bases with no gene match: 14. CDR1 SGHVS and CDR2 FQNEAQ come from the germline V gene. The length of the CDR3 is 18 residues. The CDR3 is CASSLGQGWTGRDYEQYF. The CDR3 region has the DNA TGTGCCAGCAGCTTAGGGCAAGGGTGGACAGGGCGCGACTACGAGCAGTACTTC.

This clonotype appeared a few times. CDR3 loop: CARNTGGRTGELFF. CDR3 DNA sequence: TGTGCCCGGAATACAGGGGGCCGGACCGGGGAGCTGTTTTTT. The J gene is TRBJ2-2, the V gene TRBV30; 9 bases agree with TRBD1. This CDR3 contains 14 residues. Per germline, CDR1 GTSNPN and CDR2 SVGIG (reference sequence). V lost 8 bases to trimming and J lost 5 bases; unmatched junction nucleotides: 9.

In its sample, this clonotype was seen many times. The chain joins TRBV12-3 or TRBV12-4 to TRBJ2-7, with TRBD1 identical over 9 bases. The CDR3 spans 18 residues. With V trimmed by 5 bases and J by 3 bases, 17 bases remained unmatched. The CDR3: CASSVIVGTGRLIYEQYF. The CDR3 bases are TGTGCCAGCAGTGTTATAGTCGGGACAGGGAGGCTAATCTACGAGCAGTACTTC.

This clonotype was observed a few times. This chain connects TRBV5-5 to TRBJ1-6; D is uncertain. From germline, CDR1 is SGHKS and CDR2 YYEKEE (reference sequence). This CDR3 spans 15 amino acids. Between the trimmed V and J ends, which lost 0 bases and 7 bases, there was a span of 11 bases. CDR3: CASSLGAATNSPLHF. The CDR3 coding sequence is TGTGCCAGCAGCTTGGGTGCAGCGACGAATTCACCCCTCCACTTT.

The rearrangement joins TRBV5-6 to TRBJ1-5; TRBD1 matches at 7 bases. V was clipped by 4 bases and J by 5 bases; unmatched bases: 12. Germline V gene lookup returns CDR1 SGHDT and CDR2 YYEEEE. CDR3 length: 16 residues. This CDR3 reads CASSLRTTGRYQPQHF. CDR3 DNA: TGTGCCAGCAGCCTACGAACGACAGGGAGATATCAGCCCCAGCATTTT.

The V and J genes are TRBV6-2 or TRBV6-3 and TRBJ2-7, with D possibly being TRBD1 (6 bases). The CDR3 sequence is 12 residues long. Germline CDR1 MNHEY, CDR2 SVGEGT. With 8 bases removed from V and 6 bases from J, the gap between germline ends came to 14 bases. The CDR3 bases are TGTGCCAGCTATGATCAGGGGTTCGAGCAGTACTTC. It is translated as CASYDQGFEQYF.